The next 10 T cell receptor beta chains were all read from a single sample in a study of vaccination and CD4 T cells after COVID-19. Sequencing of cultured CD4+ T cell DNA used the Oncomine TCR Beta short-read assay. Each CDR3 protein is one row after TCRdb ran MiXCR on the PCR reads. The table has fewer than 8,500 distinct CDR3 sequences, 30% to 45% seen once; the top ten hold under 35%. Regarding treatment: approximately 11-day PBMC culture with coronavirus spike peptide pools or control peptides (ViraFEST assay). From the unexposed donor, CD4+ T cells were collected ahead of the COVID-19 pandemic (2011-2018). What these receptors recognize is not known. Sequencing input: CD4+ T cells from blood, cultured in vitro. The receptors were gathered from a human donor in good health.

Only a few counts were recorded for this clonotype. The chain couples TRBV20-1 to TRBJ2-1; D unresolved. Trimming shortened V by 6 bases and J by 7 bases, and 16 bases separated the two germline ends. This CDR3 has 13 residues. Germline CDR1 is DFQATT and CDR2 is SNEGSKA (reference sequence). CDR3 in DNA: TGCAGTGCCCAGAGGTCGGTGGCTAATGAGCAGTTCTTC. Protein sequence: CSAQRSVANEQFF.

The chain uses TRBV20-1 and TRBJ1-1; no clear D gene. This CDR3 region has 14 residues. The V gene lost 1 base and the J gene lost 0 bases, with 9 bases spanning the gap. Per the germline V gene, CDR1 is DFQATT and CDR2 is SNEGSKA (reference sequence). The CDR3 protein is CSARAGSMNTEAFF. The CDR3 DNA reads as TGCAGTGCTAGAGCCGGGAGCATGAACACTGAAGCTTTCTTT.

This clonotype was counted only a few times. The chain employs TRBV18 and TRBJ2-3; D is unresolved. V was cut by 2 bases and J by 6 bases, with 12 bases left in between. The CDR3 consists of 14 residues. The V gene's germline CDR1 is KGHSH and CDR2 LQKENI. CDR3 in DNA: TGTGCCAGCTCACCAAGGGCTGGCTTGGATACGCAGTATTTT. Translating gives CASSPRAGLDTQYF.

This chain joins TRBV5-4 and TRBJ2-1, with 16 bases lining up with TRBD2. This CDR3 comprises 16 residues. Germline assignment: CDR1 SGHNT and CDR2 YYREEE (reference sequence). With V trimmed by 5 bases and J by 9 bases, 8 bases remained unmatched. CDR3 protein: CASSLGTSGGEGEQFF. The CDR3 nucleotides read TGTGCCAGCAGTCTAGGGACTAGCGGGGGGGAGGGTGAGCAGTTCTTC.

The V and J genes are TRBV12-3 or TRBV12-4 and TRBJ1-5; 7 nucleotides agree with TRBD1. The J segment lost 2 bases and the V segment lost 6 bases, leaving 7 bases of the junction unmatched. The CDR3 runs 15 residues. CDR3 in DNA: TGTGCCAGCAGGTACACAGGGGCAGGCAATCAGCCCCAGCATTTT. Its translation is CASRYTGAGNQPQHF.

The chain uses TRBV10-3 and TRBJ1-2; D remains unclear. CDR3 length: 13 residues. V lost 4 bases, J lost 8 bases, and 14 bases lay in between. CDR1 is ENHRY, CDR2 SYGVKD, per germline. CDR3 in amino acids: CAISVFGDRGYTF. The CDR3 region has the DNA TGTGCCATCAGTGTGTTTGGAGACCGGGGCTACACCTTC.

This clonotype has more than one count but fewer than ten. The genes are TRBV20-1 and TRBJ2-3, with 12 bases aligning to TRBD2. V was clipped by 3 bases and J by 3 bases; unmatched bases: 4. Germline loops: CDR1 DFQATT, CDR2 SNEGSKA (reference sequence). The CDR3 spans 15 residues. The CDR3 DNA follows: TGCAGTGCTAGTTTGACTAGCGGGGGAACAGATACGCAGTATTTT. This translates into CSASLTSGGTDTQYF.

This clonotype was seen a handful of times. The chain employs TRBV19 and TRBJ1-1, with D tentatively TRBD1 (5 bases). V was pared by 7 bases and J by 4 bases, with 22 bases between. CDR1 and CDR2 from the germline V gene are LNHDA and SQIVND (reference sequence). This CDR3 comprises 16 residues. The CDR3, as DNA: TGTGCCAGTAAATCACCCGGGGCAGGGAGGGTCACTGAAGCTTTCTTT. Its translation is CASKSPGAGRVTEAFF. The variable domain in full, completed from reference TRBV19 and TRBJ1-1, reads DGGITQSPKYLFRKEGQNVTLSCEQNLNHDAMYWYRQDPGQGLRLIYYSQIVNDFQKGDIAEGYSVSREKKESFPLTVTSAQKNPTAFYLCASKSPGAGRVTEAFFGQGTRLTVV.

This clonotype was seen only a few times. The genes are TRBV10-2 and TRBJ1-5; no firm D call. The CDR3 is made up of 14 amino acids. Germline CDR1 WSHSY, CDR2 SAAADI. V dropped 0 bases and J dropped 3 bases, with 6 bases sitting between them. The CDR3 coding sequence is TGCGCCAGCAGTGAGTCTGAACTCAATCAGCCCCAGCATTTT. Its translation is CASSESELNQPQHF.

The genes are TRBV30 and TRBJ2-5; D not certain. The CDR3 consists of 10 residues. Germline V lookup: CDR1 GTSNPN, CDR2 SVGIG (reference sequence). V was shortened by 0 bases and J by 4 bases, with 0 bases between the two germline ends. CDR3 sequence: CAWSVETQYF. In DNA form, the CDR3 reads TGTGCCTGGAGTGTAGAGACCCAGTACTTC.